This TCR beta chain comes out of a study of blood T cells in healthy people across ages. Notes on the study in general: Roughly linear declines in TCR beta diversity per million T cells occurred with age. There was no known CMV status for donors, so expanded clonotype changes were possibly confounded.

Germline CDR1 is SGHTA and CDR2 is FQGNSA. The CDR3 has 14 amino acids. V lost 6 bases and J 10 bases, leaving 19 bases between the germline ends. Concerning this clonotype: Its antigen remains unidentified.

Together with a sample-barcoded 5' primer, a J-beta primer mix was included in a second PCR lasting about 7 to 12 cycles. The template-switch adaptor was a 5' adaptor with 12 random nucleotides. It tagged each cDNA molecule. Each sample provided no less than 2.5 million CDR3-containing paired-end reads. From the 5' RACE reads, TCRdb called clonotypes with MiXCR, one entry per CDR3 protein. The data show about 1,600,000 distinct CDR3 sequences, 40% to 50% seen once. The clonotype was recovered from a woman aged 18-29 years in good health. The chain has TRBV7-2 and TRBJ2-1, with D perhaps TRBD1 (5 bases). The sequenced sample consisted of blood. The CDR3 spells CASRGWNRLGEQFF. The CDR3 DNA reads TGTGCCAGCAGGGGGTGGAACAGGCTGGGGGAGCAGTTCTTC.